The 16 T cell receptor beta chains listed next were all sequenced from one sample in a study of shared clonotypes between healthy human individuals. The naive CD8 subset, CD45RO-negative cells positively selected for CCR7, excluded terminally differentiated effector memory CD45RA+ cells. This table comes from immunoSEQ multiplex PCR, and its TCRdb copy is limited to in-frame clones, with some not included. The data hold 800,000 or so clones, with about 96% observed a single time. What was sequenced was naive CD8+ T cells sorted from blood. The origin of the receptors is a man between 25 and 39 years old in good health.

The chain couples TRBV11-2 to TRBJ2-5, with a possible D match to TRBD2 (5 bases). CDR3 size: 15 residues. Germline CDR1 is SGHAT and CDR2 is FQNNGV. The V and J ends lost 4 bases and 1 base respectively, with 13 bases between them. CDR3 nucleotide sequence: TGTGCCAGCAGCTCCGTGGACGAGGGCCAAGAGACCCAGTACTTC. Encoded protein: CASSSVDEGQETQYF.

V usage is TRBV27 and J usage is TRBJ2-3; TRBD2 is a possible D gene (6 bases). The CDR3 sequence is 14 residues long. V lost 4 bases, J lost 2 bases, and 10 bases lay in between. The germline CDR1 and CDR2 sequences are MNHEY and SMNVEV (reference sequence). The CDR3 DNA is TGTGCCAGCAGTTCGACTAGGGCCACAGATACGCAGTATTTT. Residues: CASSSTRATDTQYF.

This chain joins TRBV10-3 and TRBJ2-7; TRBD1 is a possible D gene (5 bases). Trimming took 8 bases from V and 4 from J, leaving 9 bases between them. Germline CDR1 ENHRY, CDR2 SYGVKD. CDR3 length: 11 residues. The CDR3 is CAIQDKYEQYF. CDR3 bases: TGTGCCATCCAGGACAAATACGAGCAGTACTTC.

The gene calls are TRBV19 and TRBJ1-3, with D possibly being TRBD1 (5 bases). The CDR3 sequence is 14 residues long. Germline V gene data show CDR1 as LNHDA and CDR2 as SQIVND (reference sequence). V lost 5 bases to trimming and J lost 8 bases, with 16 bases between them. CDR3 coding DNA: TGTGCCAGTAGTCCGGCAGGGCTGAGAGACACCATATATTTT. Translating gives CASSPAGLRDTIYF.

This chain joins TRBV10-3 and TRBJ2-3; D is undetermined. Looked up from germline, CDR1 is ENHRY and CDR2 is SYGVKD. V dropped 4 bases and J dropped 0 bases, with 14 bases sitting between them. CDR3 size: 16 residues. The CDR3 is CAISGSLDDSTDTQYF. CDR3 nucleotides: TGTGCCATCAGTGGGAGTCTAGATGATAGCACAGATACGCAGTATTTT.

This chain uses TRBV27 with TRBJ2-7, with 7 bases aligning to TRBD1. The germline V gene has CDR1 MNHEY and CDR2 SMNVEV (reference sequence). The CDR3 consists of 13 residues. The V and J ends lost 6 bases and 5 bases, in that order; junction bases with no gene match: 7. The CDR3: CASRNQGDDEQYF. CDR3 nucleotide sequence: TGTGCCAGCAGAAACCAGGGGGACGACGAGCAGTACTTC.

Only one count was recorded for this clone. The rearrangement uses TRBV27 and TRBJ2-1; TRBD2 might be the D (6 bases). Per germline, CDR1 MNHEY and CDR2 SMNVEV (reference sequence). The V end lost 3 bases, the J end lost 9 bases, and 6 bases lay between the germline ends. The CDR3 extends over 11 amino acids. CDR3 DNA: TGTGCCAGCAGTTTCGGGAGTGAGCAGTTCTTC. Translation: CASSFGSEQFF.

The rearrangement uses TRBV10-3 and TRBJ2-2, with TRBD1 identical over 10 bases. V was clipped by 3 bases and J by 4 bases; unmatched bases: 5. CDR1 and CDR2 (germline): ENHRY, SYGVKD. The CDR3 runs to 16 residues. CDR3 residues: CAISERGQGPTGELFF. The CDR3 region has the DNA TGTGCCATCAGTGAACGGGGACAGGGGCCCACCGGGGAGCTGTTTTTT.

This clone was seen just once. The chain employs TRBV5-1 and TRBJ1-5; 9 nucleotides agree with TRBD1. Unmatched junction bases numbered 3, after V lost 4 bases and J lost 1 base. The V gene's germline CDR1 is SGHRS and CDR2 YFSETQ. The CDR3 is made up of 15 amino acids. The CDR3 nucleotides read TGCGCCAGCAGCCCTGGACAGGGGAGCAATCAGCCCCAGCATTTT. As protein: CASSPGQGSNQPQHF.

The chain is built from TRBV29-1 and TRBJ1-4, with unresolved D. The CDR3 contains 14 residues. Trimming cost V 4 bases and J 3 bases, with 12 bases left between them. CDR1 and CDR2 (germline): SQVTM, ANQGSEA. The CDR3 DNA reads TGCAGCGTTGCCCCCGCGCGGGCTAATGAAAAACTGTTTTTT. This codes for CSVAPARANEKLFF.

The CDR3 DNA follows: TGTGCCAGCAGCGCCTCCGGGACTTACTACAATGAGCAGTTCTTC. Translating it yields CASSASGTYYNEQFF. V is TRBV7-6 and J is TRBJ2-1, with a possible D match to TRBD2 (6 bases). This CDR3 comprises 15 residues. Trimming cost V 5 bases and J 3 bases, with 14 bases left between them. Germline values: CDR1 SGHVS, CDR2 FNYEAQ.

The V call is TRBV7-9, the J call TRBJ2-1; 9 bases fit TRBD2. Trimming cost V 5 bases and J 6 bases; bases outside gene matches: 8. This CDR3 region has 15 residues. Germline CDR1 reads SEHNR; CDR2 reads FQNEAQ (reference sequence). The CDR3 DNA follows: TGTGCCAGCAGCCATAGCGGGAGAAGGGGCAATGAGCAGTTCTTC. It encodes CASSHSGRRGNEQFF.

The V gene is TRBV29-1, the J gene TRBJ1-3; D perhaps matches TRBD1 (5 bases). The V and J ends lost 4 bases and 8 bases respectively, with 18 bases between them. This CDR3 has 14 amino acids. Germline V gene data show CDR1 as SQVTM and CDR2 as ANQGSEA. The CDR3 coding sequence is TGCAGCGTTGCCGTCTCGGGGGTTGGCGACACCATATATTTT. As protein: CSVAVSGVGDTIYF.

The chain uses TRBV11-2 and TRBJ2-1; the match to TRBD2 covers 8 bases. The CDR3 sequence is 17 residues long. The ends lost 1 base at V and 7 bases at J; junction bases unmatched: 12. Germline V gene lookup returns CDR1 SGHAT and CDR2 FQNNGV. The CDR3 DNA is TGTGCCAGCAGCTTAGGGTCTAGCGGGTCGTCTATGAATGAGCAGTTCTTC. Translating it yields CASSLGSSGSSMNEQFF.

The genes are TRBV9 and TRBJ1-4; possible D gene TRBD1, 6 bases. This CDR3 contains 14 residues. The germline V gene has CDR1 SGDLS and CDR2 YYNGEE. Trimming cost V 0 bases and J 7 bases, with 10 bases left between them. The CDR3 DNA reads TGTGCCAGCAGCGTAGAGGCAGGGGTTGAAAAACTGTTTTTT. Its translation: CASSVEAGVEKLFF.

The chain has TRBV28 and TRBJ2-3; 10 bases map to TRBD2. Germline V gives CDR1 MDHEN, CDR2 SYDVKM. J was trimmed by 1 base and V by 10 bases; bases with no gene match: 8. CDR3 length: 15 residues. CDR3 DNA: TGTGCCACTCTACCCCTAGCGGGAGGCACAGATACGCAGTATTTT. This codes for CATLPLAGGTDTQYF.